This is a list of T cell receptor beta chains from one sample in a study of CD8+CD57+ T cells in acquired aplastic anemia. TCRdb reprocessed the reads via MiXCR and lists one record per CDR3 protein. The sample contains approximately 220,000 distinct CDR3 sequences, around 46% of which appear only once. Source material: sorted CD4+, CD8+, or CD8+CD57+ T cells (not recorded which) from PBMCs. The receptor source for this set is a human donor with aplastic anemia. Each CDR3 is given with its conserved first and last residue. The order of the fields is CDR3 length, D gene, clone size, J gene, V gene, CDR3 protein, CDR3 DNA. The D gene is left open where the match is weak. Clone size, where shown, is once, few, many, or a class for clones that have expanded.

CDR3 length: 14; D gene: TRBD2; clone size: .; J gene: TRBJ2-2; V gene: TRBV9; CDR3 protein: CASSAPGRSGELFF; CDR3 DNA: TGTGCCAGCAGCGCCCCCGGGAGGAGCGGGGAGCTGTTTTTT
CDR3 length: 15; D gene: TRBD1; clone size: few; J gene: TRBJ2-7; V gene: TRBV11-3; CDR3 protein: CASSLEGGASYEQYF; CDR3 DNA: TGTGCCAGCAGCTTAGAAGGGGGCGCGTCCTACGAGCAGTACTTC
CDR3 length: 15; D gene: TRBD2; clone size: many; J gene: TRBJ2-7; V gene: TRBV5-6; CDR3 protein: CASSVPGTSGYEQYF; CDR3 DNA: TGTGCCAGCAGCGTACCCGGGACTAGCGGTTACGAGCAGTACTTC
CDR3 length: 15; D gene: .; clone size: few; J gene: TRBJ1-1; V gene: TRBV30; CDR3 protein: CAWSVLGGRNTEAFF; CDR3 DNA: TGTGCCTGGAGTGTTTTAGGGGGTCGAAACACTGAAGCTTTCTTT
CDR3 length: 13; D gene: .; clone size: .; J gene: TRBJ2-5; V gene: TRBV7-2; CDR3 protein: CASSLSGEGTQYF; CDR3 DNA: TGTGCCAGCAGCTTAAGTGGAGAAGGGACCCAGTACTTC
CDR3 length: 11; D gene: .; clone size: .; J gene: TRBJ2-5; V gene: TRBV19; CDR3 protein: CASSIAETQYF; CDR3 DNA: TGTGCCAGTAGTATTGCAGAGACCCAGTACTTC
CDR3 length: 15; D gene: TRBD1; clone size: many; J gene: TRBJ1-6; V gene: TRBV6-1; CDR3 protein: CASTPEGASPTPLHF; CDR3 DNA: TGTGCCAGCACCCCAGAGGGGGCGAGTCCTACACCCCTCCACTTT
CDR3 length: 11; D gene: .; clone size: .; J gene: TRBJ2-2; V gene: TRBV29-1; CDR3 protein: CSVGGEGELFF; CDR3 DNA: TGCAGCGTTGGAGGTGAAGGGGAGCTGTTTTTT
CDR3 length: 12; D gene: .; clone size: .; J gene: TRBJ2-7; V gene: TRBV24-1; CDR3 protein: CATSDSNYEQYF; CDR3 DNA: TGTGCCACCAGTGACTCAAATTACGAGCAGTACTTC
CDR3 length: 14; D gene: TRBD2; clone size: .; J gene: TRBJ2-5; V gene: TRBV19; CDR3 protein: CASSPLAGTETQYF; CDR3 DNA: TGTGCCAGCAGCCCGCTAGCGGGTACAGAGACCCAGTACTTC
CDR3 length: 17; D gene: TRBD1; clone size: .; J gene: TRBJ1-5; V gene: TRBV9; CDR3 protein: CASSQAQTGVEDQPQHF; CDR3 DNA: TGTGCCAGCAGCCAAGCTCAGACAGGGGTTGAGGATCAGCCCCAGCATTTT
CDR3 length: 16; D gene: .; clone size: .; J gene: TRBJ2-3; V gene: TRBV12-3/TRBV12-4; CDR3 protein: CASSGQQGVSTDTQYF; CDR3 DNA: TGTGCCAGCAGTGGCCAACAGGGTGTTAGCACAGATACGCAGTATTTT
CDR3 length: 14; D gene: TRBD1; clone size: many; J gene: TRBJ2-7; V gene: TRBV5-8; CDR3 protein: CASSLESGGDEQYF; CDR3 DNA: TGTGCCAGCAGCTTGGAGTCAGGGGGAGACGAGCAGTACTTC